The 10 T cell receptor beta chains in this list originate from one sample, sequenced in a study of blood T cell repertoires in COVID-19. Clones were sequenced by immunoSEQ multiplex PCR, and TCRdb holds only the in-frame ones, with some missing. The table records about 440,000 clones, around 88% of them present only once. The sequencing sample was made of peripheral blood. All receptors derive from a woman in her forties or fifties with COVID-19, enrolled during active disease.

This clone turned up a few times. This chain uses TRBV3-1 (or the pseudogene TRBV3-2) with TRBJ2-7; 7 positions agree with TRBD2. V lost 1 base to trimming and J lost 5 bases; unmatched junction nucleotides: 5. From germline, CDR1 is LGHDT and CDR2 YNNKEL (reference sequence). This CDR3 has 14 amino acids. In nucleotides, the CDR3 is TGTGCCAGCAGCCAAGTCAGCGGGGACCACGAGCAGTACTTC. This translates into CASSQVSGDHEQYF.

This chain joins TRBV7-2 and TRBJ1-5; D remains unclear. Per the germline V gene, CDR1 is SGHTA and CDR2 is FQGNSA. V was clipped by 0 bases and J by 3 bases, with 3 bases between them. The CDR3 extends over 13 amino acids. The CDR3: CASSLAYNQPQHF. CDR3 coding DNA: TGTGCCAGCAGCTTAGCGTACAATCAGCCCCAGCATTTT. The variable domain in full, with the rest retrieved from reference TRBV7-2 and TRBJ1-5, is GAGVSQSPSNKVTEKGKDVELRCDPISGHTALYWYRQSLGQGLEFLIYFQGNSAPDKSGLPSDRFSAERTGGSVSTLTIQRTQQEDSAVYLCASSLAYNQPQHFGDGTRLSIL.

The rearrangement uses TRBV7-6 and TRBJ2-5; 7 bases are a match to TRBD2. Germline-derived CDR1 and CDR2 are SGHVS and FNYEAQ. V lost 4 bases and J lost 2; bases outside the gene matches: 7. CDR3 length: 15 amino acids. The CDR3 DNA is TGTGCCAGCAGCTCCTTACGGGGGGTACAAGAGACCCAGTACTTC. This encodes CASSSLRGVQETQYF.

This clone came up a few times. The J gene is TRBJ1-6, the V gene TRBV5-8, with TRBD1 identical over 7 bases. This CDR3 has 14 residues. Per the germline V gene, CDR1 is SGHTS and CDR2 is YDEGEE. V lost 4 bases and J lost 5; bases outside the gene matches: 3. CDR3 in DNA: TGTGCCAGCAGCCTGACAGGGCATAATTCACCCCTCCACTTT. Translated, it gives CASSLTGHNSPLHF.

The chain uses TRBV9 and TRBJ2-3; D remains ambiguous. In germline, CDR1 is SGDLS, CDR2 YYNGEE. CDR3 length: 14 amino acids. With 5 bases removed from V and 2 bases from J, the gap between germline ends came to 12 bases. CDR3 residues: CASSNSPNTDTQYF. The CDR3, as DNA: TGTGCCAGCAGTAATAGTCCGAACACAGATACGCAGTATTTT. Variable domain in full (rest from reference TRBV9 and TRBJ2-3): DSGVTQTPKHLITATGQRVTLRCSPRSGDLSVYWYQQSLDQGLQFLIQYYNGEERAKGNILERFSAQQFPDLHSELNLSSLELGDSALYFCASSNSPNTDTQYFGPGTRLTVL.

The chain carries TRBV19 and TRBJ1-5, with D possibly being TRBD1 (6 bases). CDR1 and CDR2 from the germline V gene are LNHDA and SQIVND (reference sequence). The CDR3 is 15 amino acids. V lost 3 bases and J lost 0, with 9 bases in between. This chain's CDR3 is CASSMRQASNQPQHF. The CDR3 DNA sequence: TGTGCCAGTAGTATGAGACAGGCTAGCAATCAGCCCCAGCATTTT.

The chain combines TRBV5-4 with TRBJ1-1, with D unclear. From germline, CDR1 is SGHNT and CDR2 YYREEE (reference sequence). CDR3 length: 14 residues. V gave up 0 bases and J gave up 1 base, with 7 bases separating them. Written as DNA, the CDR3 is TGTGCCAGCAGCTTGGATATCGGGAACACTGAAGCTTTCTTT. Residues: CASSLDIGNTEAFF.

The V and J genes are TRBV7-8 and TRBJ2-7; TRBD1 matches at 7 bases. Trimming removed 6 bases from V and 6 bases from J; junction bases left unmatched: 5. Germline V gives CDR1 SGHVS, CDR2 FQNEAQ. The CDR3 length is 12 residues. CDR3 sequence (DNA): TGTGCCAGCAGTGGAGACAGGGTCGAGCAGTACTTC. Amino acids: CASSGDRVEQYF.

The rearrangement links TRBV5-4 to TRBJ2-7; TRBD1 aligns across 9 bases. The germline V gene has CDR1 SGHNT and CDR2 YYREEE (reference sequence). The ends lost 3 bases at V and 5 bases at J; junction bases unmatched: 6. There are 14 residues in the CDR3. The CDR3 DNA is TGTGCCAGCAGCTCGGGACAGGGACCTCACGAGCAGTACTTC. As protein: CASSSGQGPHEQYF.

The rearrangement links TRBV19 to TRBJ2-3; 9 positions agree with TRBD2. Trimming removed 4 bases from V and 5 bases from J; junction bases left unmatched: 7. This CDR3 region has 15 residues. Germline CDR1 reads LNHDA; CDR2 reads SQIVND (reference sequence). CDR3 in DNA: TGTGCCAGTAGTAGTAGCGGGGGTTACATAGATACGCAGTATTTT. Translated: CASSSSGGYIDTQYF.